The rows below give T cell receptor beta chains drawn from one sample of a study of cytomegalovirus exposure and HLA in healthy donors. Assay used: immunoSEQ multiplex PCR; TCRdb lists only in-frame clones, some missing. The repertoire holds 300,000 or so clones, with 88% as singletons. Sequencing was performed on PBMCs. Receptor source: a man aged 25 to 45 in good health and CMV-seronegative. Each CDR3 is given with its conserved first and last residue. D genes are given only for firm matches.

J gene | D gene | V gene | CDR3 protein | CDR3 DNA
TRBJ2-3 | - | TRBV5-5 | CASSSPGTDTQYF | TGTGCCAGCAGCTCGCCAGGCACAGATACGCAGTATTTT
TRBJ2-3 | TRBD1 | TRBV4-1 | CASSQLPTGSDTQYF | TGCGCCAGCAGCCAGCTCCCGACAGGGTCAGATACGCAGTATTTT
TRBJ1-5 | - | TRBV7-2 | CASSFNGQNQPQHF | TGTGCCAGCAGCTTTAACGGACAAAATCAGCCCCAGCATTTT
TRBJ1-2 | - | TRBV7-9 | CASSLEAGNYGYTF | TGTGCCAGCAGCTTAGAGGCAGGGAACTATGGCTACACCTTC
TRBJ2-7 | TRBD1 | TRBV12-5 | CASAPGTGSYEQYF | TGTGCTAGTGCTCCCGGGACAGGGTCCTACGAGCAGTACTTC
TRBJ1-2 | - | TRBV9 | CASSVVDSHDYGYTF | TGTGCCAGCAGCGTAGTTGACAGCCACGACTATGGCTACACCTTC
TRBJ1-4 | TRBD1 | TRBV11-2 | CASSPERGQGKKLFF | TGTGCCAGCAGCCCAGAGAGGGGACAGGGGAAAAAACTGTTTTTT
TRBJ2-3 | - | TRBV4-3 | CASSQDRPIFSADTQYF | TGCGCCAGCAGCCAAGATCGGCCTATATTCAGCGCAGATACGCAGTATTTT
TRBJ1-1 | TRBD1 | TRBV6-5 | CASSYSGAGGFEAFF | TGTGCCAGCAGTTACTCGGGGGCAGGGGGTTTTGAAGCTTTCTTT
TRBJ2-2 | - | TRBV7-2 | CASSLIRNTGELFF | TGTGCCAGCAGCTTAATCCGGAACACCGGGGAGCTGTTTTTT
TRBJ2-7 | - | TRBV27 | CASSHFGRGQYF | TGTGCCAGCAGCCATTTTGGTCGCGGGCAGTACTTC
TRBJ1-1 | - | TRBV29-1 | CSTEGRTEAFF | TGCAGCACTGAGGGCCGGACTGAAGCTTTCTTT
TRBJ2-5 | TRBD2 | TRBV7-9 | CASSLVSSGEETQYF | TGTGCCAGCAGCTTAGTGTCTAGCGGGGAAGAGACCCAGTACTTC
TRBJ1-2 | - | TRBV30 | CAWSVSRRGGGYTF | TGTGCCTGGAGTGTATCGCGGAGGGGGGGCGGCTACACCTTC
TRBJ1-2 | - | TRBV7-9 | CASSPPAGPDRNYGYTF | TGTGCCAGCAGCCCCCCGGCCGGACCAGACAGAAACTATGGCTACACCTTC
TRBJ2-4 | TRBD2 | TRBV27 | CASSWTSGVAKNIQYF | TGTGCCAGCAGTTGGACTAGCGGGGTAGCCAAAAACATTCAGTACTTC
TRBJ1-3 | - | TRBV6-6 | CASSYGPGGNTIYF | TGTGCCAGCAGTTACGGTCCGGGGGGAAACACCATATATTTT
TRBJ1-2 | - | TRBV25-1 | CASSDTGSISRGYTF | TGTGCCAGCAGTGATACAGGCTCCATAAGCCGCGGCTACACCTTC
TRBJ1-1 | - | TRBV6-1 | CASTQTEAFF | TGTGCCAGCACCCAGACTGAAGCTTTCTTT
TRBJ2-2 | TRBD2 | TRBV14 | CASSQGIASGYTGELFF | TGTGCCAGCAGCCAAGGGATTGCTAGCGGGTACACCGGGGAGCTGTTTTTT